These 18 T cell receptor beta chains originate from one sample sequenced in a study of identical twins. MiXCR, applied by TCRdb to the 5' RACE reads, yields one record per CDR3 protein. The data show hundreds of thousands of distinct CDR3 sequences, approximately 13% seen once. These data were likewise used in another study, on yellow fever vaccine responses in identical twins.

The sequenced sample consisted of PBMCs. Every receptor here comes from a young woman in good health.

V usage is TRBV11-3 and J usage is TRBJ2-1, with TRBD2 as a possible D gene (5 bases). With 1 base removed from V and 7 bases from J, the gap between germline ends came to 14 bases. This CDR3 region has 15 residues. Germline V gene data show CDR1 as SGHNT and CDR2 as YENEEA. CDR3 region: CASSLAAGPGNEQFF. DNA for the CDR3: TGTGCCAGCAGCTTAGCGGCGGGTCCTGGGAATGAGCAGTTCTTC.

The chain is built from TRBV4-1 and TRBJ2-1, with D tentatively TRBD1 (5 bases). Trimming took 2 bases from V and 7 from J, leaving 12 bases between them. The CDR3 loop spans 14 amino acids. Germline assignment: CDR1 MGHRA and CDR2 YSYEKL. CDR3 bases: TGCGCCAGCAGCCAAACGCAGGGTAGAAATGAGCAGTTCTTC. Translating gives CASSQTQGRNEQFF.

This clonotype has just a few counts. The chain uses TRBV5-1 and TRBJ1-2; D may be TRBD1 (6 bases). Trimming shortened V by 2 bases and J by 0 bases, and 11 bases separated the two germline ends. The CDR3 has 15 amino acids. Per the germline V gene, CDR1 is SGHRS and CDR2 is YFSETQ. CDR3 nucleotides: TGCGCCAGCAGCTTCGGGACAAGAACTAACTATGGCTACACCTTC. Translation: CASSFGTRTNYGYTF.

This clonotype was observed at least ten times. The rearrangement uses TRBV12-3 or TRBV12-4 and TRBJ2-2, with 7 nucleotides matching TRBD2. The J segment lost 5 bases and the V segment lost 5 bases, leaving 8 bases of the junction unmatched. CDR3 length: 15 residues. CDR3 bases: TGTGCCAGCAGTATAACGGGGGGACGGACCGGGGAGCTGTTTTTT. It is translated as CASSITGGRTGELFF.

This clonotype showed up just a few times. The V call is TRBV20-1, the J call TRBJ2-7, with 8 bases aligning to TRBD1. The CDR3 contains 13 residues. With 4 bases clipped from V and 6 bases from J, the junction kept 8 bases outside the gene matches. CDR1 and CDR2 from the germline V gene are DFQATT and SNEGSKA (reference sequence). The CDR3 protein is CSATRTGSGEQYF. CDR3 DNA: TGCAGTGCTACAAGGACAGGGTCGGGCGAGCAGTACTTC.

J is TRBJ2-1 and V is TRBV28; D is undetermined. Looked up from germline, CDR1 is MDHEN and CDR2 is SYDVKM. Trimming shortened V by 3 bases and J by 12 bases, and 12 bases separated the two germline ends. The CDR3 spans 12 residues. CDR3: CASSFGPLGQFF. CDR3 bases: TGTGCCAGCAGTTTTGGGCCCCTCGGGCAGTTCTTC.

This clonotype was recorded a few times. The chain combines TRBV3-1 with TRBJ2-1, with 9 nucleotides matching TRBD2. This CDR3 contains 16 residues. V shed 0 bases, J shed 9 bases, and the junction held 9 bases outside the gene matches. Germline-derived CDR1 and CDR2 are LGHDT and YNNKEL (reference sequence). In nucleotides, the CDR3 is TGTGCCAGCAGCCAAGATGGGCGGCTAGCGGGACTTGAGCAGTTCTTC. Its translation: CASSQDGRLAGLEQFF.

The chain uses TRBV12-3 or TRBV12-4 and TRBJ2-5; 12 nucleotides match TRBD2. The CDR3 runs 15 residues. The ends lost 7 bases at V and 4 bases at J; junction bases unmatched: 7. The CDR3 loop is CASTSLLAGGETQYF. The CDR3 DNA sequence: TGTGCCAGCACCTCCTTACTAGCGGGGGGAGAGACCCAGTACTTC.

V usage is TRBV18 and J usage is TRBJ1-1; the D is unclear. Germline V gene sequence: CDR1 KGHSH, CDR2 LQKENI. The CDR3 consists of 15 residues. V gave up 6 bases and J gave up 0 bases, with 14 bases separating them. In DNA form, the CDR3 reads TGTGCCAGCTCTCCCCTTACCCTGGTGAACACTGAAGCTTTCTTT. It yields the protein CASSPLTLVNTEAFF.

J is TRBJ2-5 and V is TRBV24-1; 8 nucleotides agree with TRBD1. Germline assignment: CDR1 KGHDR and CDR2 SFDVKD. V shed 3 bases and J 2 bases; nucleotides not matched to a gene: 4. CDR3 length: 15 amino acids. CDR3 nucleotide sequence: TGTGCCACCAGTGATAGGGACAGGACACAAGAGACCCAGTACTTC. Translating it yields CATSDRDRTQETQYF.

This clonotype has only a few counts. J is TRBJ2-7 and V is TRBV15; a weak D match, TRBD2 (5 bases). Germline CDR1 is LNHNV and CDR2 is YYDKDF (reference sequence). This CDR3 has 15 amino acids. Trimming shortened V by 1 base and J by 2 bases, and 12 bases separated the two germline ends. CDR3 sequence (DNA): TGTGCCACCAGCAGAGGACGAGACGGGGCCTACGAGCAGTACGTC. Its translation: CATSRGRDGAYEQYV.

The V and J genes are TRBV7-2 and TRBJ2-7; tentative D call: TRBD2 (6 bases). Germline loops: CDR1 SGHTA, CDR2 FQGNSA. The CDR3 has 15 residues. The V end was cut by 5 bases, the J end by 0 bases, with 14 bases between. CDR3 bases: TGTGCCAGCAGCCTCAGCGGGCTCAGCTCCTACGAGCAGTACGTC. Amino acid sequence: CASSLSGLSSYEQYV.

In its sample, this clonotype was seen many times. This chain uses TRBV28 with TRBJ1-1; D remains unclear. Germline CDR1 and CDR2: MDHEN and SYDVKM. The CDR3 is 14 amino acids. The V gene lost 3 bases and the J gene lost 0 bases, with 8 bases spanning the gap. CDR3 sequence (DNA): TGTGCCAGCAGTTTTTACCGGATGAACACTGAAGCTTTCTTT. It specifies CASSFYRMNTEAFF.

V is TRBV5-1 and J is TRBJ2-1; 10 nucleotides match TRBD2. With V trimmed by 4 bases and J by 4 bases, 8 bases remained unmatched. The CDR3 runs to 16 residues. CDR1 SGHRS and CDR2 YFSETQ come from the germline V gene. In DNA, the CDR3 is TGCGCCAGCAGCCCGCAAGCGGGGGGGACTTACAATGAGCAGTTCTTC. It is translated as CASSPQAGGTYNEQFF. Based on the CDR3 plus reference TRBV5-1 and TRBJ2-1, the full variable domain is KAGVTQTPRYLIKTRGQQVTLSCSPISGHRSVSWYQQTPGQGLQFLFEYFSETQRNKGNFPGRFSGRQFSNSRSEMNVSTLELGDSALYLCASSPQAGGTYNEQFFGPGTRLTVL.

The chain employs TRBV24-1 and TRBJ2-3, with 7 bases fitting TRBD1. With 0 bases clipped from V and 0 bases from J, the junction kept 2 bases outside the gene matches. The CDR3 contains 16 residues. Germline CDR1 and CDR2: KGHDR and SFDVKD. CDR3 sequence: CATSDLGDRSTDTQYF. DNA for the CDR3: TGTGCCACCAGTGATTTGGGGGACAGAAGCACAGATACGCAGTATTTT.

This clonotype was seen more than once but under ten times. The rearrangement links TRBV4-1 to TRBJ2-6; D gene unclear. The CDR3 extends over 15 amino acids. Trimming removed 0 bases from V and 0 bases from J, with 3 bases in between. Germline loops: CDR1 MGHRA, CDR2 YSYEKL. The CDR3 coding sequence is TGCGCCAGCAGCCAAGAGTTCTCTGGGGCCAACGTCCTGACTTTC. It specifies CASSQEFSGANVLTF.

This clonotype was found a few times. The chain carries TRBV20-1 and TRBJ2-1; D perhaps matches TRBD2 (6 bases). Germline loops: CDR1 DFQATT, CDR2 SNEGSKA (reference sequence). V was cut by 3 bases and J by 0 bases, with 12 bases left in between. The CDR3 extends over 15 amino acids. CDR3 amino acids: CSASDGGSSYNEQFF. For the CDR3, the DNA is TGCAGTGCTAGTGATGGAGGGAGCTCCTACAATGAGCAGTTCTTC.

V is TRBV24-1 and J is TRBJ2-2; possibly TRBD1 or TRBD2 for D (5 bases each). The CDR3 runs 12 residues. CDR1 and CDR2 (germline): KGHDR, SFDVKD. Trimming left V 4 bases short and J 8 bases short, with 7 bases between. The CDR3: CATSEGRGELFF. CDR3 bases: TGTGCCACCAGTGAGGGACGGGGGGAGCTGTTTTTT.